The rows below give T cell receptor beta chains drawn from one sample of a study of CD8+CD57+ T cells in acquired aplastic anemia. TCRdb re-analysed the reads in MiXCR, keeping a single row per CDR3 protein. The sample yields 200,000 to 250,000 distinct CDR3 sequences, approximately 57% seen once. The sequenced sample consisted of sorted CD4+, CD8+, or CD8+CD57+ T cells (not recorded which) from PBMCs. All receptors derive from a human donor in good health. Both conserved end residues are part of each CDR3. The order of the fields is V gene, clone size, D gene, J gene, CDR3 DNA, CDR3 protein. D genes are given only for firm matches. Expanded clones are given a class, and other clones once, few, many or no size at all.

TRBV7-9	.	TRBD2	TRBJ2-7	TGTGCCAGCAGCTTAGCTACGGGCCAGGGAGGGTACGAGCAGTACTTC	CASSLATGQGGYEQYF
TRBV4-2	many	TRBD1	TRBJ1-1	TGTGCCAGCAGCCAAAGGACAGGGCCGAACACTGAAGCTTTCTTT	CASSQRTGPNTEAFF
TRBV7-8	.	.	TRBJ2-3	TGTGCCAGCAGCTTAGAATGGGGGACCCTCAGGACAGATACGCAGTATTTT	CASSLEWGTLRTDTQYF
TRBV20-1	many	TRBD1	TRBJ2-5	TGCAGTGCTAGCGGGCAGGGGGTGGAGATGGAGACCCAGTACTTC	CSASGQGVEMETQYF
TRBV24-1	.	.	TRBJ2-2	TGTGCCAGCAGTTTTTTACAGGGTACGAACACCGGGGAGCTGTTTTTT	CASSFLQGTNTGELFF
TRBV20-1	once	.	TRBJ2-3	TGCAGTGCCCGGGACGTCCTTGGAGGGAATACTCAGTATTTT	CSARDVLGGNTQYF
TRBV5-6	.	.	TRBJ2-2	TGTGCCAGCAGTCAGCTGGTAGTACGGGAGCTGTTTTTT	CASSQLVVRELFF
TRBV6-1	.	.	TRBJ1-1	TGTGCCAGCATACGAGACTACAACGGAGCTTTCTTT	CASIRDYNGAFF
TRBV7-6	many	.	TRBJ2-7	TGTGCCAGCAGCTTCCGAGCCACTAGCCCGTACGAGCAGTACTTC	CASSFRATSPYEQYF
TRBV7-8	few	.	TRBJ1-5	TGTGCCAGCAGCATTCGTGACGGAGCGAGAAATCAGCCCCAGCATTTT	CASSIRDGARNQPQHF
TRBV2	.	.	TRBJ1-2	TGTGCCAGCAGGCTAGCAGAGTCTGGCTATGGCTACACCTTC	CASRLAESGYGYTF
TRBV5-1	once	.	TRBJ2-3	TGCGCCAGCAGCCCGGCCGGTGCTAGCACAGATACGCAGTATTTT	CASSPAGASTDTQYF
TRBV12-3/TRBV12-4	.	TRBD1	TRBJ1-1	TGTGCCAGCAGTTTTGGGGGACAGGAGAACACTGAAGCTTTCTTT	CASSFGGQENTEAFF
TRBV20-1	once	TRBD2	TRBJ2-5	TGCAGTGCTCCGAGTCGGGGACTAGCGGGGGAGACCCAGTACTTC	CSAPSRGLAGETQYF
TRBV28	many	.	TRBJ2-7	TGTGCCAGCAGTGTACCGGGGGTCTACGAGCAGTACTTC	CASSVPGVYEQYF
TRBV7-8	.	TRBD1	TRBJ1-2	TGTGCCATCAGTGAGTCAGACAGGGCGTCTGGCTACACCTTC	CAISESDRASGYTF
TRBV9	.	TRBD1	TRBJ1-1	TGTGCCAGCAGCGTAACTGACACAGGGGGTCGGTTGGACACTGAAGCTTTCTTT	CASSVTDTGGRLDTEAFF
TRBV7-9	.	.	TRBJ1-4	TGTGCCAGCAGCTCTCATGTTACTAATGAAAAACTGTTTTTT	CASSSHVTNEKLFF
TRBV10-3	.	TRBD1	TRBJ1-1	TGTGCCATCAGTGGGACAGGGTTGAACACTGAAGCTTTCTTT	CAISGTGLNTEAFF
TRBV14	many	.	TRBJ1-1	TGTGCCAGCAGCCAAGTAACAGAGAACACTGAAGCTTTCTTT	CASSQVTENTEAFF
TRBV5-1	.	.	TRBJ1-1	TGCGCCAGCAGCCTACCGACTAGCGGGAGGGATATGAACACTGAAGCTTTCTTT	CASSLPTSGRDMNTEAFF
TRBV6-5	.	.	TRBJ2-2	TGTGCCAGCAGTTACTCGATGGGGGCAGGGGCCAAGAACACCGGGGAGCTGTTTTTT	CASSYSMGAGAKNTGELFF
TRBV7-9	many	TRBD1	TRBJ1-2	TGTGCCAGCAGCTTTTCGACAGGGAAGAACTATGGCTACACCTTC	CASSFSTGKNYGYTF
TRBV6-2/TRBV6-3	many	.	TRBJ2-7	TGTGCCAGCAGAAAAAGGGGGGACAGCTCCTACGAGCAGTACTTC	CASRKRGDSSYEQYF
TRBV29-1	.	TRBD2	TRBJ2-3	TGCAGCTTAGGCCCCGGGTTGCGGGGGGACACAGATACGCAGTATTTT	CSLGPGLRGDTDTQYF
TRBV9	.	TRBD1	TRBJ2-3	TGTGCCACCAGTGATTTACAGGGGGATACGCAGTATTTT	CATSDLQGDTQYF
TRBV19	once	TRBD1	TRBJ1-5	TGTGCCAGTAGTATGGGGACAGCCTATAGCAATCAGCCCCAGCATTTT	CASSMGTAYSNQPQHF
TRBV19	.	.	TRBJ1-1	TGTGCCAGTAGTAAGCACGGGGTGAACACTGAAGCTTTCTTT	CASSKHGVNTEAFF
TRBV5-6	few	.	TRBJ2-5	TGTGCCAGCTCGAATAGGGAGACCCAGTACTTC	CASSNRETQYF
TRBV7-9	.	TRBD2	TRBJ2-5	TGTGCCAGTAGCGGGGAAGAGACCCAGTACTTC	CASSGEETQYF
TRBV7-3	.	.	TRBJ2-3	TGTGCCAGCAGCTTAGCGATGGGTCTAGACCCGACGCTGTATTTT	CASSLAMGLDPTLYF